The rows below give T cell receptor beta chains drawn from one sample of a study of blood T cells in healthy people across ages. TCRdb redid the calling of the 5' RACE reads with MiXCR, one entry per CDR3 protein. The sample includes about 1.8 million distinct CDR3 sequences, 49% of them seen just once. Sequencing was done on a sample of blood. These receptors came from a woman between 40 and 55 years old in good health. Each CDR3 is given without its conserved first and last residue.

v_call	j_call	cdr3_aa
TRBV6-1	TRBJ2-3	ASSGVGLRFLPTDTQY
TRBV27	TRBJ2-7	ASSLAPGGDYEQY
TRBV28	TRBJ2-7	ASSLDGLGEQY
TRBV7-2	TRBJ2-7	ASSRVPGTHNEQY
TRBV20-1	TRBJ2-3	SASLLAGGEDTQY
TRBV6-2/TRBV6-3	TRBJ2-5	ASSPLGLQEAQY
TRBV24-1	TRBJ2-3	ATSDFGTGLLGTQY
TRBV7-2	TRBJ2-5	ASSSLQGAQETQY
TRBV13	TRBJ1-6	ASSLGQGEGSPLH
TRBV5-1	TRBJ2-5	ASSLDPGRVQETQY
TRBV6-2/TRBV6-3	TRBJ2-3	ASRNGFPRTDTQY
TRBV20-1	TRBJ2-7	SAVRDFSSYEQY
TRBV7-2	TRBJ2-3	ASSFERRRTDTQY
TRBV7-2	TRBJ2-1	ASRFREAGGSEQF
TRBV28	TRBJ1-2	ASSLSPRDSRIGYT
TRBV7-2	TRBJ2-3	ASSLKGALAGDDTQY
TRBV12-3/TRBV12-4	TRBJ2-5	ASNLRQGPRETQY
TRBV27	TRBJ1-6	ASRSPGQGNSPLH
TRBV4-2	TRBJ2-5	VSSPGIAGGPETQY
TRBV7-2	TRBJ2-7	ASSSLSLEGQY
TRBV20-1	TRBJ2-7	SANGLGRYEQY
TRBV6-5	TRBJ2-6	ASSYSNGASSGANVLT
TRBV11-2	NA	ASSLGDRGFLVQY
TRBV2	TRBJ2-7	ASRADRGLSSYEQY
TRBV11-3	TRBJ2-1	ASSWDGGVDEQF
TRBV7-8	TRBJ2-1	ASSLGLAGGQF
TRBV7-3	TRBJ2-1	ASSLRLAGGTDEQF
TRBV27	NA	ASRALTGTQY
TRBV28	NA	ASSANEGREETQY
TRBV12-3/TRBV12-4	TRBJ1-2	ASIPFGGAVDGYT